The rows below give T cell receptor beta chains drawn from one sample of a study of beta chain features in type 1 diabetes. Sequencing was performed with immunoSEQ multiplex PCR; in TCRdb, only in-frame clones are kept and a portion is missing. Here the sample spans about 650,000 clones, around 12% being singletons. The sample comprised naive CD4+ T cells from blood. These receptors were collected from a man aged 25 to 45 with type 1 diabetes. CDR3s include the opening cysteine and the closing phenylalanine or tryptophan. Where a row states a size, it is once, few, many or the class of an expanded clone; other rows omit it.

v_gene	abundance	j_gene	CDR3aa
TRBV5-1	few	TRBJ2-3	CASDSRGVRTDTQYF
TRBV27	.	TRBJ2-7	CASSLDRHEQYF
TRBV18	few	TRBJ2-7	CASSPGDRWTSYEQYF
TRBV5-4	few	TRBJ2-1	CASSLAVRAELNEQFF
TRBV29-1	few	TRBJ2-7	CSVELGTGTDEQYF
TRBV7-9	few	TRBJ2-1	CASSMPYNEQFF
TRBV7-2	.	TRBJ1-3	CASSPSLPGNTIYF
TRBV29-1	few	TRBJ2-3	CSVGKGRDTQYF
TRBV7-2	few	TRBJ2-3	CASSLRGASTDTQYF
TRBV14	.	TRBJ2-5	CASSQASGGARQYF
TRBV4-1	.	TRBJ2-1	CASSQVFSGSYNEQFF
TRBV9	.	TRBJ2-7	CASSVASGPPWEQYF